The rows below give T cell receptor beta chains drawn from one sample of a study of cytomegalovirus exposure and HLA in healthy donors. Sequenced by immunoSEQ multiplex PCR; TCRdb stores in-frame clones only, minus some. The sample contains about 120,000 clones, around 78% of which appear only once. The specimen sequenced was PBMCs. These receptor sequences come from a woman in her 30s in good health and CMV-seropositive. The CDR3 runs from the conserved cysteine through the conserved F or W. The D gene is left open where the match is weak. Size tells how often a clone was seen (once, few, many) or the class of an expanded clone, and some rows leave it out.

size	V	D	J	DNA	CDR3
medium-sized	TRBV7-2	NA	TRBJ2-1	TGTGCCAGCAGCCCGGACTACCCCCCTCTATATGAGCAGTTCTTC	CASSPDYPPLYEQFF
NA	TRBV14	TRBD2	TRBJ2-5	TGTGCCAGCAGCCAAATCGGGGGGAGAGAGACCCAGTACTTC	CASSQIGGRETQYF
NA	TRBV18	TRBD2	TRBJ2-3	TGTGCCAGCTCACCTCCACAGCGGGGGGCGGAGGATACGCAGTATTTT	CASSPPQRGAEDTQYF
NA	TRBV2	TRBD1	TRBJ1-1	TGTGCCAGCAGAGGGGGACAGGTAAACACTGAAGCTTTCTTT	CASRGGQVNTEAFF
NA	TRBV5-4	TRBD2	TRBJ2-1	TGTGCCAGCAGCTTGCGCAGCGGGGGGGCCAGTGAGCAGTTCTTC	CASSLRSGGASEQFF
once	TRBV5-4	TRBD1	TRBJ2-1	TGTGCCAGCAGCATGGACAGGAATGAGCAGTTCTTC	CASSMDRNEQFF
NA	TRBV6-5	TRBD2	TRBJ2-3	TGTGCCAGCAGTTCGACTAGCGCTGGCACAGATACGCAGTATTTT	CASSSTSAGTDTQYF
NA	TRBV28	TRBD2	TRBJ2-3	TGTGCCAGCAGTTGGGGGGGGGTTAGCACAGATACGCAGTATTTT	CASSWGGVSTDTQYF
NA	TRBV4-2	NA	TRBJ1-5	TGTGCCAGCAGCCAAGACCAGGGGTCCAATCAGCCCCAGCATTTT	CASSQDQGSNQPQHF
NA	TRBV7-6	TRBD1	TRBJ1-5	TGTGCCAGCAGCTTTGGGACAGGGATGCCCCAGCATTTT	CASSFGTGMPQHF
few	TRBV10-3	TRBD2	TRBJ2-1	TGTGCCATCGGTCAAAGCGGGGGGAAGTACAATGAGCAGTTCTTC	CAIGQSGGKYNEQFF
NA	TRBV19	TRBD1	TRBJ2-7	TGTGCCAGTAGTACCCGGACAGGGGGTTTCTACGAGCAGTACTTC	CASSTRTGGFYEQYF
NA	TRBV6-4	TRBD2	TRBJ2-1	TGTGCCAGCAGTGAGTTGTCTAGCGGGGGCCATGAGCAGTTCTTC	CASSELSSGGHEQFF
NA	TRBV4-2	TRBD1	TRBJ2-7	TGTGCCAGCAGCCCTGGGACAGGAACCTACGAGCAGTACTTC	CASSPGTGTYEQYF
NA	TRBV4-3	NA	TRBJ1-2	TGCGCCAGCAGCCAAGATTTAGAGGCTCGATGGGGCGGCTACACCTTC	CASSQDLEARWGGYTF
NA	TRBV5-4	TRBD2	TRBJ2-7	TGTGCCAGCAGCTTGGGGGGGGGAGCTTCCTACGAGCAGTACTTC	CASSLGGGASYEQYF
NA	TRBV28	TRBD1	TRBJ1-2	TGTGCCAGCAGTCCCGGGACAGGGGTTGGCTACACCTTC	CASSPGTGVGYTF
once	TRBV9	TRBD1	TRBJ1-1	TGTGCCAGCAGCCCGTGGACAGGGGGCACTGAAGCTTTCTTT	CASSPWTGGTEAFF
few	TRBV5-1	TRBD1	TRBJ2-1	TGCGCCAGCAGTGTCGGGACAGGGATCTACAATGAGCAGTTCTTC	CASSVGTGIYNEQFF
NA	TRBV19	TRBD1	TRBJ1-2	TGTGCCAGTAGTCCCTTAGCAGGGGGCTATGGCTACACCTTC	CASSPLAGGYGYTF
NA	TRBV9	NA	TRBJ2-3	TGTGCCAGCAGCGTTGATAACAGGGGGGGAGATACGCAGTATTTT	CASSVDNRGGDTQYF
NA	TRBV7-2	TRBD1	TRBJ1-6	TGTGCCAGCAGCTATCTAACAGGGGGAAACTCACCCCTCCACTTT	CASSYLTGGNSPLHF
NA	TRBV9	NA	TRBJ2-1	TGTGCCAGCAGCGTAGAGGAGGGGTCCTCCTACAATGAGCAGTTCTTC	CASSVEEGSSYNEQFF
NA	TRBV5-4	NA	TRBJ2-2	TGTGCCAGCAGCTTGGCAGGATCACAGACCGGGGAGCTGTTTTTT	CASSLAGSQTGELFF
NA	TRBV7-9	TRBD2	TRBJ2-5	TGTGCCAGCAGCTTAGCGGCTAGCGGGGGGGCCCTGGAGACCCAGTACTTC	CASSLAASGGALETQYF
NA	TRBV28	TRBD1	TRBJ1-2	TGTGCCAGCAGTCCCTCGACCGGGACAGGGATCTATGGCTACACCTTC	CASSPSTGTGIYGYTF
NA	TRBV6-5	TRBD1	TRBJ2-7	TGTGCCAGCAGTTACTCTGGACAGGGCCACGAGCAGTACTTC	CASSYSGQGHEQYF
NA	TRBV5-4	TRBD2	TRBJ2-7	TGTGCCAGCAGCTCGACTAGCGGGGGGGCCTACGAGCAGTACTTC	CASSSTSGGAYEQYF
NA	TRBV18	NA	TRBJ1-5	TGTGCCAGCTCACCAGGAGCCCCGACCCAGCATTTT	CASSPGAPTQHF
NA	TRBV11-2	NA	TRBJ2-5	TGTGCCAGCAGCTTAGAGGGGGCGGGCTCCGGGACCCAGTACTTC	CASSLEGAGSGTQYF
once	TRBV15	TRBD1	TRBJ1-5	TGTGCCACCAGCAGAGTGGGCAGGGGGAGTCCCCAGCATTTT	CATSRVGRGSPQHF
once	TRBV4-3	TRBD1	TRBJ2-5	TGCGCCAGCAGCCAAGGGGGGAACAGGGGGCGGGAGACCCAGTACTTC	CASSQGGNRGRETQYF
NA	TRBV7-2	NA	TRBJ1-5	TGTGCCCAACGAGGAGGCAGTGATCAGCCCCAGCATTTT	CAQRGGSDQPQHF
once	TRBV21-1	NA	TRBJ1-2	TGTGCCAGCAGCAAAGAAGGGGACAGCTATATAGGCTACACCTTC	CASSKEGDSYIGYTF
few	TRBV5-1	TRBD1	TRBJ1-5	TGCGCCAGCAGCTGGTCGGACAGGGAGAATCAGCCCCAGCATTTT	CASSWSDRENQPQHF
NA	TRBV7-3	NA	TRBJ2-2	TGTGCCAGCAGCTTAAGCGGGGGCACGGGCACCGGGGAGCTGTTTTTT	CASSLSGGTGTGELFF
NA	TRBV7-3	TRBD1	TRBJ2-2	TGTGCCAGCAGCTCCGGGACAGGGGAAACCGGGGAGCTGTTTTTT	CASSSGTGETGELFF
NA	TRBV27	TRBD1	TRBJ2-7	TGTGCCAGCAGGTTAGCCGCGGGACAGGCCGGAGAGCAGTACTTC	CASRLAAGQAGEQYF
NA	TRBV7-2	NA	TRBJ1-1	TGTGCCAGCAGCTCCCGAGAGGTTTCCACTGAAGCTTTCTTT	CASSSREVSTEAFF
NA	TRBV5-1	TRBD1	TRBJ2-1	TGCGCCAGCAGCCAGCAGGGACAGGGCCTGGACAATGAGCAGTTCTTC	CASSQQGQGLDNEQFF
NA	TRBV29-1	NA	TRBJ2-2	TGCAGCGTTTTGGACAGACCGAACACCGGGGAGCTGTTTTTT	CSVLDRPNTGELFF
NA	TRBV28	TRBD1	TRBJ1-2	TGTGCCAGCAGTCCTGGACAGGGTGGCTACACCTTC	CASSPGQGGYTF
NA	TRBV5-1	TRBD2	TRBJ2-5	TGCGCCAGCAGCCTAAGCGGGGAAGAGACCCAGTACTTC	CASSLSGEETQYF
NA	TRBV18	NA	TRBJ2-7	TGTGCCAGCTCACCCGGACAGAGCTACGAGCAGTACTTC	CASSPGQSYEQYF
NA	TRBV10-3	NA	TRBJ2-1	TGTGCCATACAAGACAGAAACCTTCGGTACAATGAGCAGTTCTTC	CAIQDRNLRYNEQFF
NA	TRBV7-9	NA	TRBJ1-4	TGTGCCAGCAGCTCCGAGGGTTGGGGTGAAAAACTGTTTTTT	CASSSEGWGEKLFF